Below are 9 T cell receptor delta chains sequenced from a single sample in a study of gammadelta T cells in human blood. TCRdb reprocessed the RT-PCR reads using CATT. In the table there are approximately 610 delta-chain clones, 9.5% to 14% of which are singletons. The sample was Vgamma9Vdelta2 gamma-delta T cells from adult blood. Receptor source: a human donor.

This clone showed up just a few times. The chain joins TRDV2 to TRDJ3; 13 bases match TRDD3. Trimming cost V 4 bases and J 0 bases; bases outside gene matches: 11. The CDR3 extends over 21 amino acids. The germline CDR1 and CDR2 sequences are GEAIGNYY and EKD. DNA for the CDR3: TGTGCCTGTGATCCCGTACTGGGGGATACGCGCAGCTCCTGGGACACCCGACAGATGTTTTTC. This gives the protein CACDPVLGDTRSSWDTRQMFF.

In its sample, this clone was seen a few times. The chain links TRDV2 to TRDJ1; 7 nucleotides align to TRDD3. V lost 0 bases, J lost 0 bases, and 21 bases stayed unmatched. The CDR3 contains 21 residues. Germline CDR1 is GEAIGNYY and CDR2 is EKD. The CDR3 protein is CACDTVSGGSHTPPYTDKLIF. The CDR3 coding sequence is TGTGCCTGTGACACCGTAAGCGGGGGATCCCATACTCCTCCGTACACCGATAAACTCATCTTT.

This clone ranks as hyperexpanded. Other nucleotide sequences from this sample produce the same CDR3. V is TRDV2 and J is TRDJ3; TRDD3 matches 8 bases. V lost 0 bases and J lost 2; bases outside the gene matches: 14. CDR1 is GEAIGNYY and CDR2 is EKD in the germline V gene. The CDR3 spans 21 residues. CDR3: CACDTVRGRTGGAWDTRQMFF. The CDR3 DNA is TGTGCCTGTGACACCGTTCGAGGGCGTACTGGGGGGGCCTGGGACACCCGACAGATGTTTTTC.

By frequency in the sample, this clone is medium-sized. The V and J genes are TRDV2 and TRDJ1; 8 bases line up with TRDD3. The ends lost 1 base at V and 1 base at J; junction bases unmatched: 13. The germline V gene encodes CDR1 GEAIGNYY and CDR2 EKD. This CDR3 has 18 residues. CDR3: CACDTLTGGQKSTDKLIF. DNA for the CDR3: TGTGCCTGTGACACTCTCACTGGGGGTCAAAAATCCACCGATAAACTCATCTTT.

Judged by abundance, this clone is medium-sized. The chain joins TRDV2 to TRDJ1, with 7 bases lining up with TRDD3. The J segment lost 8 bases and the V segment lost 3 bases, leaving 11 bases of the junction unmatched. The CDR3 totals 14 residues. CDR1 GEAIGNYY and CDR2 EKD come from the germline V gene. Here the CDR3 reads CACDVLGTRGKLIF. CDR3 bases: TGTGCCTGTGACGTACTGGGGACACGGGGAAAACTCATCTTT.

This clone is large by share. The chain employs TRDV2 and TRDJ3, with TRDD3 identical over 8 bases. CDR1 is GEAIGNYY and CDR2 is EKD in the germline V gene. V shed 0 bases and J 0 bases; nucleotides not matched to a gene: 3. The CDR3 is 18 residues long. CDR3 sequence reads: CACDTAGGSSWDTRQMFF. In DNA form, the CDR3 reads TGTGCCTGTGACACCGCTGGGGGAAGCTCCTGGGACACCCGACAGATGTTTTTC.

The J gene is TRDJ1, the V gene TRDV2; no clear D. This CDR3 is built from 14 residues. From germline, CDR1 is GEAIGNYY and CDR2 EKD. The V gene lost 3 bases and the J gene lost 2 bases, with 12 bases spanning the gap. CDR3 sequence reads: CACDHLTHTDKLIF. As DNA, the CDR3 is TGTGCCTGTGACCACCTAACCCATACCGATAAACTCATCTTT.

On this clone itself: The amino acid sequence in TCRdb belongs to a much larger clone and departs from this DNA's translation at residue 9, likely a sequencing read error; the sequence shown is translated from the DNA. The V and J genes are TRDV2 and TRDJ3, with a tentative D call TRDD3 (5 bases). CDR1 and CDR2 (germline): GEAIGNYY, EKD. Between the trimmed V and J ends, which lost 0 bases and 0 bases, there was a span of 14 bases. The CDR3 length is 19 residues. The CDR3 bases are TGTGCCTGTGACACCGTTGGGGTTAGAAGCTCCTGGGACACCCGACAGATGTTTTTC. This translates into CACDTVGVRSSWDTRQMFF.

The chain carries TRDV2 and TRDJ1; D call uncertain. V was pared by 2 bases and J by 0 bases, with 21 bases between. The CDR3 sequence is 18 residues long. The germline gives CDR1 GEAIGNYY, CDR2 EKD. The CDR3 nucleotides read TGTGCCTGTGACAGTCTTACTGAAGGGGTCATGTACACCGATAAACTCATCTTT. As protein: CACDSLTEGVMYTDKLIF.